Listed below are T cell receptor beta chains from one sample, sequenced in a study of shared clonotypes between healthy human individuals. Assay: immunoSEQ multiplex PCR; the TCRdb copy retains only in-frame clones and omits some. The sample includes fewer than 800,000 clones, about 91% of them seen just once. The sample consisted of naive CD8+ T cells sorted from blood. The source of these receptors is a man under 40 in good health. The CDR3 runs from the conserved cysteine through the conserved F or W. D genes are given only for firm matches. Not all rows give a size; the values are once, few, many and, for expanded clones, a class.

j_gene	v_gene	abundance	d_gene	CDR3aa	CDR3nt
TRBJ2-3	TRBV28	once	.	CASSNSGLPGTDTQYF	TGTGCCAGCAGCAATAGCGGTCTTCCGGGCACAGATACGCAGTATTTT
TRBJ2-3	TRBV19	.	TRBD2	CASSLTSAITDTQYF	TGTGCCAGTAGCCTCACTAGCGCGATCACAGATACGCAGTATTTT
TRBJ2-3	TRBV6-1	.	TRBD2	CASSDQAAGGVADTQYF	TGTGCCAGCAGTGACCAGGCAGCGGGAGGGGTAGCAGATACGCAGTATTTT
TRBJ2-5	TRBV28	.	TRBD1	CASSSGTETYQETQYF	TGTGCCAGCAGTTCCGGGACAGAGACGTACCAAGAGACCCAGTACTTC
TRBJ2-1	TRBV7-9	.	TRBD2	CASSRLAGNYNEQFF	TGTGCCAGCAGCCGGCTAGCGGGGAACTACAATGAGCAGTTCTTC
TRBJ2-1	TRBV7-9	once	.	CASSYRDGSYNEQFF	TGTGCCAGCAGCTACCGGGACGGCTCCTACAATGAGCAGTTCTTC
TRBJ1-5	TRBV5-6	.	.	CASSLGAQRNQPQHF	TGTGCCAGCAGCTTGGGGGCACAGCGCAATCAGCCCCAGCATTTT
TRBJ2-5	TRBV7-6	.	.	CASSPGFTETQYF	TGTGCCAGCAGCCCGGGTTTTACGGAGACCCAGTACTTC
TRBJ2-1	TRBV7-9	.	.	CASTLKQPRAYGYNEQFF	TGTGCCAGCACCTTGAAACAGCCGAGAGCATATGGGTACAATGAGCAGTTCTTC
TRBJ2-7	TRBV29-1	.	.	CSVGGSSEQYF	TGCAGCGTGGGGGGTTCTTCCGAGCAGTACTTC
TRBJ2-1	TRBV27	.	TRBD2	CASSLSGLAGTYNEQFF	TGTGCCAGCAGTTTATCCGGACTAGCGGGGACCTACAATGAGCAGTTCTTC
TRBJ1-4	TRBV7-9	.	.	CASSPSRGYTNEKLFF	TGTGCCAGCAGCCCAAGCCGAGGGTACACTAATGAAAAACTGTTTTTT
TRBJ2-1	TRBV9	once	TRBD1	CASSVEGGSGEQFF	TGTGCCAGCAGCGTAGAAGGGGGCTCGGGTGAGCAGTTCTTC
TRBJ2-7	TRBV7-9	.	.	CASSESYEQYF	TGTGCCAGCAGCGAATCCTACGAGCAGTACTTC
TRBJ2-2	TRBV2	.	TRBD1	CASSGVTGPPGELFF	TGTGCCAGCAGTGGGGTGACAGGGCCGCCCGGGGAGCTGTTTTTT
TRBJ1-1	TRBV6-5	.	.	CASSYYGANTEAFF	TGTGCCAGCAGTTACTACGGGGCGAACACTGAAGCTTTCTTT
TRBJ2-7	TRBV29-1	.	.	CSALPTGTYEQYF	TGCAGCGCCCTACCTACAGGTACCTACGAGCAGTACTTC
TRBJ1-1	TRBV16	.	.	CASSQWGQTEAFF	TGTGCCAGCAGCCAATGGGGTCAGACTGAAGCTTTCTTT
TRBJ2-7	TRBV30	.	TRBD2	CAWSTFGGSSYEQYF	TGTGCCTGGAGTACCTTCGGGGGGAGCTCCTACGAGCAGTACTTC
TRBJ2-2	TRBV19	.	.	CASGVPPGELFF	TGTGCCAGTGGGGTCCCCCCCGGGGAGCTGTTTTTT
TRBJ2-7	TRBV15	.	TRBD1	CATSRDRRFYEQYF	TGTGCCACCAGCAGGGACAGGAGGTTCTACGAGCAGTACTTC
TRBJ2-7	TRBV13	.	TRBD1	CASSTGQGQYF	TGTGCCAGCAGCACAGGACAGGGGCAGTACTTC
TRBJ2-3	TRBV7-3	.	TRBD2	CASSSGLLTDTQYF	TGTGCCAGCAGCTCGGGACTACTCACAGATACGCAGTATTTT
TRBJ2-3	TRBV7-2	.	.	CASSLGIASTDTQYF	TGTGCCAGCAGCTTAGGGATAGCGAGCACAGATACGCAGTATTTT
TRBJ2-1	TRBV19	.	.	CASSGAPFYNEQFF	TGTGCCAGTTCGGGAGCCCCATTCTACAATGAGCAGTTCTTC
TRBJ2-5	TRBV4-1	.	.	CASSQQDSYQETQYF	TGCGCCAGCAGCCAGCAGGACAGCTACCAAGAGACCCAGTACTTC